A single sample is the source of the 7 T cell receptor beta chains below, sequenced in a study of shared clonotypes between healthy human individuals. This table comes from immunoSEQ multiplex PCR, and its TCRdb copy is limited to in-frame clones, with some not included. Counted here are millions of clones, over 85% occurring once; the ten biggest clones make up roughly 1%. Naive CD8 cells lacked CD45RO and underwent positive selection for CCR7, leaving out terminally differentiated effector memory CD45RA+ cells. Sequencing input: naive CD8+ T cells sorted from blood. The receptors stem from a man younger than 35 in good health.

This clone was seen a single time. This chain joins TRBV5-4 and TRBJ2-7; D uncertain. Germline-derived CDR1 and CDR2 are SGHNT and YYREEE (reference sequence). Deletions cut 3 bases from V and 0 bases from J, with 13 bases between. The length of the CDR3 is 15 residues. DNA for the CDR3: TGTGCCAGCAGCTCGCTTACGGAATACTCCTACGAGCAGTACTTC. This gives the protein CASSSLTEYSYEQYF. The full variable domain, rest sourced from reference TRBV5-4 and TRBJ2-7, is ETGVTQSPTHLIKTRGQQVTLRCSSQSGHNTVSWYQQALGQGPQFIFQYYREEENGRGNFPPRFSGLQFPNYSSELNVNALELDDSALYLCASSSLTEYSYEQYFGPGTRLTVT.

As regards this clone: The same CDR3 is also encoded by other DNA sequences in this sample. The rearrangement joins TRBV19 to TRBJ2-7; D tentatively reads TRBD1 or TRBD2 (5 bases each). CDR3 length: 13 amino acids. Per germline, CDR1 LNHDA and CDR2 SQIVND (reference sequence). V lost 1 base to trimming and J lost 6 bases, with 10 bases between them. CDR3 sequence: CASSIGAGGEQYF. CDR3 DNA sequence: TGTGCCAGTAGTATAGGTGCTGGGGGCGAGCAGTACTTC.

CDR3 protein: CASSLGAGGTYNEQFF. The CDR3 nucleotides are TGTGCCAGCAGCCTTGGGGCGGGGGGTACCTACAATGAGCAGTTCTTC. V usage is TRBV7-9 and J usage is TRBJ2-1, with 8 nucleotides matching TRBD2. Trimming removed 5 bases from V and 2 bases from J; junction bases left unmatched: 8. This CDR3 has 16 residues. Germline loops: CDR1 SEHNR, CDR2 FQNEAQ (reference sequence).

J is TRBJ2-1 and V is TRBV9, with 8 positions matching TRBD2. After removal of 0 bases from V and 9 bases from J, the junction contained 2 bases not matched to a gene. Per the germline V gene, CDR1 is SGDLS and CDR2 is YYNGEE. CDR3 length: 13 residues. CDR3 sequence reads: CASSVGGRTEQFF. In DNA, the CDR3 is TGTGCCAGCAGCGTAGGCGGGAGGACTGAGCAGTTCTTC.

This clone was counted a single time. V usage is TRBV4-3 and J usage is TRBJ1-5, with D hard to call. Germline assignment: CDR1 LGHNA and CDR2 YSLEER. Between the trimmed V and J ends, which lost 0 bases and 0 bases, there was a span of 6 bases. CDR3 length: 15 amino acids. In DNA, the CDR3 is TGCGCCAGCAGCCAAGAGGCAGTTAGCAATCAGCCCCAGCATTTT. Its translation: CASSQEAVSNQPQHF.

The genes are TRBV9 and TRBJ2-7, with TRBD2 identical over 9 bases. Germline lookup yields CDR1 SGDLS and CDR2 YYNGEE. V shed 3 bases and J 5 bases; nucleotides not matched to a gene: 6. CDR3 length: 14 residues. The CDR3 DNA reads TGTGCCAGCAGCGACGAGGGACTAGCCGACGAGCAGTACTTC. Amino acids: CASSDEGLADEQYF.

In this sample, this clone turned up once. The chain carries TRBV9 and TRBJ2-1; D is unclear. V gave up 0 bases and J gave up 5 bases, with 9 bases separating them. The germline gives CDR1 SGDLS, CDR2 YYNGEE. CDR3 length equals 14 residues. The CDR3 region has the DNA TGTGCCAGCAGCGTAGAAGAGCGTCACAATGAGCAGTTCTTC. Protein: CASSVEERHNEQFF.